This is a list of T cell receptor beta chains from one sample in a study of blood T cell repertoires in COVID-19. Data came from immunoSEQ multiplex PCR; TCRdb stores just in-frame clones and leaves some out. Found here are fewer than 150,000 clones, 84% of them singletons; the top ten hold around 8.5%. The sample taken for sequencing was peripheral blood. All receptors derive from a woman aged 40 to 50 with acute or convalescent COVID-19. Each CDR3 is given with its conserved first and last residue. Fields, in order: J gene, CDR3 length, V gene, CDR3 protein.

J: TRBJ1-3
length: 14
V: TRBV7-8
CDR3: CASSLESSGNTIYF

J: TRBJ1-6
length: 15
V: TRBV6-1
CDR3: CASSEARQHNSPLHF

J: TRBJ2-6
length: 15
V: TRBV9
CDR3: CATRPRASGANVLTF

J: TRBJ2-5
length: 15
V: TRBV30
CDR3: CAWRPRTSYQETQYF

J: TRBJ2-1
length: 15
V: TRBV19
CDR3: CASSIWRSSYNEQFF

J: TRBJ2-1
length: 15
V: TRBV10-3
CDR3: CAISTGDRGNNEQFF

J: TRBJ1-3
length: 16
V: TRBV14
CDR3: CASSQSTTHSGNTIYF

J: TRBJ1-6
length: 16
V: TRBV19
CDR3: CASSLDRALYNSPLHF

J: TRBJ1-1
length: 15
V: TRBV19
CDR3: CASSRAGAMNTEAFF

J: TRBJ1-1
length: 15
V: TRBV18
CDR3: CASSPRPRENTEAFF

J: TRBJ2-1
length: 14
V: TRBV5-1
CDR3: CASSLVGAIGEQFF

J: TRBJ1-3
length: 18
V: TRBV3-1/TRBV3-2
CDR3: CASSPRDRGQSSGNTIYF

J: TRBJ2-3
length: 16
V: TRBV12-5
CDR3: CASGLYSGGHTDTQYF

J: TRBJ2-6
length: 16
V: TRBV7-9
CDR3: CASSPGGGSGANVLTF

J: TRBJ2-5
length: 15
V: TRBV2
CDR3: CASRGSTSGVETQYF

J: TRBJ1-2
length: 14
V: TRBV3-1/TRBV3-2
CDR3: CASSQAGSTSGYTF

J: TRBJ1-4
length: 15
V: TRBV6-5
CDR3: CASSRGLPTNEKLFF

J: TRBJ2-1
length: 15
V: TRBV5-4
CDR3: CASSKGLAGGAEQFF

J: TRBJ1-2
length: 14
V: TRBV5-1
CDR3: CASSPGGTAYGYTF

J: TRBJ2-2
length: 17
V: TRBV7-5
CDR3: CARSHGTSGSNTGELFF

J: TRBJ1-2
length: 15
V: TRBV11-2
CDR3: CASSLTGHSNYGYTF

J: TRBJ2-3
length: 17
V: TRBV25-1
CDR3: CASSVGGGSSSTDTQYF

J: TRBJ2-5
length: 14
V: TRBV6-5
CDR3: CASSSDRAQETQYF

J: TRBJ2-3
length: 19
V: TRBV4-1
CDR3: CASSLRVVASGGAADTQYF

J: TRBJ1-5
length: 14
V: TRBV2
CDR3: CASRGGRSNQPQHF

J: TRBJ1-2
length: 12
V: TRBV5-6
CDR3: CASSWSGYGYTF

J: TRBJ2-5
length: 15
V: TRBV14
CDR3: CASSQVGVAQETQYF

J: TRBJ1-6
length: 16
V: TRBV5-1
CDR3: CASSFEQGAINSPLHF

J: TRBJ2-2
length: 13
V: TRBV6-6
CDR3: CASSPSAGGELFF

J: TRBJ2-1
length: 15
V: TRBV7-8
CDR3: CASSLSGTSYNEQFF

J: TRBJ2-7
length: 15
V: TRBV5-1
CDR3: CASSLEGQGRAEQYF

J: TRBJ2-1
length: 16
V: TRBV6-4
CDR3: CASRPAGTIRSREQFF

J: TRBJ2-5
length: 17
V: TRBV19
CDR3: CASSLRTGGYISETQYF

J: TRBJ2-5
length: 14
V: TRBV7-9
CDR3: CASSFPTGSETQYF

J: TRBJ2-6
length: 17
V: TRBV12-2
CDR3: CASRRPDTSSGANVLTF

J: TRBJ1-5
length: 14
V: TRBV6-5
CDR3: CASSYRQVNQPQHF

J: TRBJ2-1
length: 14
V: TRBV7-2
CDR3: CASSLKGQGREQFF